This record covers a single TCR beta chain. Here immunoSEQ multiplex PCR was the method, and the copy in TCRdb shows in-frame clones only, minus some. Of some 290,000 clones detected, 85% to 95% appear once; the ten largest clones hold around 3.9%. Membership in each cohort depended on participant-reported clinical history. This sample is part of a study of blood T cell repertoires in COVID-19. The overall study: The United States, Italy and Spain were the sources of the acute and convalescent COVID-19 samples. Sources were T cells, B-cell-depleted T cells, or PBMCs; the material itself was cDNA or gDNA.

Deletions cut 1 base from V and 9 bases from J, with 21 bases between. The CDR3 totals 16 residues. Germline V lookup: CDR1 SGHDN, CDR2 FVKESK. Input material: PBMCs or T cells enriched from blood (not recorded which). The sequence was collected from a woman younger than 45 who had been exposed to COVID-19. The chain recombines TRBV14 with TRBJ1-2; D is unclear. CDR3 bases: TGTGCCAGCAGCCAAGGTTTGACGGGAAGGACTGGTCGCTACACCTTC. Residues: CASSQGLTGRTGRYTF.